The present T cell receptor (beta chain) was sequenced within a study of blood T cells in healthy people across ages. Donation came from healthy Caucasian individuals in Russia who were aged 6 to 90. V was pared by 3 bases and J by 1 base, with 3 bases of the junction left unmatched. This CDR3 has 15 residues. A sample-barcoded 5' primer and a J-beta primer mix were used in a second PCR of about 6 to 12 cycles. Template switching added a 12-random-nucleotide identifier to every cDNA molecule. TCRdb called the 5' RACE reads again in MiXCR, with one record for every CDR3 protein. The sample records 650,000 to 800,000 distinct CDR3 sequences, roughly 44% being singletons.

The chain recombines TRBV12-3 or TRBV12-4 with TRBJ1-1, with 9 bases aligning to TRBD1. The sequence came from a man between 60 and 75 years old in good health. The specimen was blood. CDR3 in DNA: TGTGCCAGCAGTTTCTCGGACAGGGGGAACACTGAAGCTTTCTTT. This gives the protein CASSFSDRGNTEAFF.